This T cell receptor (beta chain) was found in a study of T cell clonotyping in hematopoietic cell transplantation. Study-wide results and limits: At the given depth, recipient repertoires were over 97% de novo clonotypes. CD4 and CD8 repertoire contributions could not be separated without sorting.

The CDR3 is 14 residues long. The V gene's germline CDR1 is SGHRS and CDR2 YFSETQ. V was trimmed by 2 bases and J by 5 bases, leaving 11 bases between them. In the case of this clone: The antigen remains undetermined.

The repertoire was sequenced with immunoSEQ multiplex PCR; TCRdb's copy has only in-frame clones and lacks some. This sample has fewer than 8,000 clones, with less than 98% found just once. Sample time point: recipient sample about 28 days before transplant, after cytoreduction. The TCR was taken from a man aged 65 to 79 with acute myeloid leukemia. Some clones in this sample may be carry-over from other donors' samples. Sample: peripheral blood mononuclear cells, taken before stem cell transplant. The chain employs TRBV5-1 and TRBJ1-5; D is ambiguous. DNA for the CDR3: TGCGCCAGCAGCTTTCGGGGTTTGGATCAGCCCCAGCATTTT. Its translation: CASSFRGLDQPQHF.